This T cell receptor beta chain is from a study of blood T cell repertoires in COVID-19. As for the study in general: COVID-19 samples collected from the United States, Italy and Spain covered acute and convalescent phases. T cells, B-cell-depleted T cells, or PBMCs supplied cDNA or gDNA.

Enrollment of patients from Seattle took place during active infection, with longitudinal follow-up. The CDR3 has 15 amino acids. V was cut by 5 bases and J by 4 bases, with 17 bases left in between. Germline V CDR1 and CDR2: LNHDA, SQIVND (reference sequence). In the original processing: Scientists estimated how many nucleated cells there were by amplifying reference gene primers. Only in-frame clones appear in the TCRdb table, and some are missing; sequencing was by immunoSEQ multiplex PCR. Clonal size and the V and J genes are those of that table, whereas D and trimming came from the DNA. The data show 250,000 to 400,000 clones, with almost 90% seen just once and 2.5% to 3.5% held by the top ten.

Sequencing input: peripheral blood. The TCR comes from a woman younger than 45 with COVID-19, enrolled during active disease. The rearrangement links TRBV19 to TRBJ1-2, with TRBD1 as a possible D gene (5 bases). In nucleotides, the CDR3 is TGTGCCAGTAGTCCCAGGCAGGGTGTATCCTATGGCTACACCTTC. The encoded protein is CASSPRQGVSYGYTF. The whole variable domain, filled in from reference TRBV19 and TRBJ1-2, reads DGGITQSPKYLFRKEGQNVTLSCEQNLNHDAMYWYRQDPGQGLRLIYYSQIVNDFQKGDIAEGYSVSREKKESFPLTVTSAQKNPTAFYLCASSPRQGVSYGYTFGSGTRLTVV.